This record covers a single TCR beta chain. The antigen it binds to is not known. Base-call qualities are not available, and no considerably larger clone is one nucleotide away. This sample was included in a study of T cell changes during pregnancy in multiple sclerosis (dated by TCRdb to the late 2010s). For context, the study as a whole: The study examined how the T cell repertoire changed over the course of pregnancy in women with multiple sclerosis.

The library was obtained by the immunoSEQ multiplex PCR assay. The source is immuneACCESS, and TCRdb retained only in-frame sequences with V and J called. Part of the clones is not carried over; for the studies checked, unresolved V genes explain less than half of this, and the remainder is unexplained. The sample data list fewer than 45,000 clones, and about nine tenths of these were observed just once. The ten largest make up around 0.47% of the sample. The TCR was taken from a female donor in good health, enrolled as a control in a pregnancy study. The sequenced sample was CD4+ T cells from peripheral blood mononuclear cells, obtained in the second trimester of pregnancy.

CDR3 protein: CASSLVGELSYEQYF. The base sequence is TGCGCCAGCAGCTTGGTCGGGGAGCTCTCCTACGAGCAGTACTTC. This receptor chain uses TRBV5-1 and TRBJ2-7; the D segment could be TRBD2, given 5 matching bases. CDR1 is given as SGHRS and CDR2 as YFSETQ, both from the germline V gene. Inclusive of the bounding cysteine and phenylalanine, the CDR3 is 15 residues long. Solely the CDR3 DNA is kept, with 45 bases framed from the first base. The V and J ends are trimmed by 0 bases and 0 bases, leaving 10 bases between them.